This is a list of T cell receptor beta chains from one sample in a study of shared clonotypes between healthy human individuals. Sequenced by immunoSEQ multiplex PCR; TCRdb stores in-frame clones only, minus some. The sample has about 520,000 clones; roughly 95% are singletons. The sample was naive CD4+ T cells sorted from blood. Source of these receptors: a woman younger than 45 in good health. Both conserved end residues are part of each CDR3. The D gene is left open where the match is weak.

CDR3: CASSPQGGDTEAFF
DNA: TGTGCCAGCAGCCCACAGGGAGGGGACACTGAAGCTTTCTTT
J: TRBJ1-1
D: NA
V: TRBV7-8

CDR3: CASSPGDRGFHEQYF
DNA: TGTGCCAGCTCACCAGGGGACAGGGGCTTCCACGAGCAGTACTTC
J: TRBJ2-7
D: TRBD1
V: TRBV18

CDR3: CASSSGLAGTETQYF
DNA: TGTGCCAGCAGTTCGGGACTAGCGGGAACGGAGACCCAGTACTTC
J: TRBJ2-5
D: TRBD2
V: TRBV28

CDR3: CASSFGGGLNTEAFF
DNA: TGTGCCAGCAGTTTTGGGGGCGGGCTGAACACTGAAGCTTTCTTT
J: TRBJ1-1
D: NA
V: TRBV28

CDR3: CASSFVVGTYEQYF
DNA: TGTGCCAGCAGCTTCGTGGTGGGGACCTACGAGCAGTACTTC
J: TRBJ2-7
D: NA
V: TRBV5-6

CDR3: CASSLVVAANTGELFF
DNA: TGTGCCAGCAGCTTAGTGGTAGCGGCCAACACCGGGGAGCTGTTTTTT
J: TRBJ2-2
D: NA
V: TRBV11-3

CDR3: CASSTLGPGYNEQYF
DNA: TGTGCCAGCAGTACATTAGGTCCAGGGTACAACGAGCAGTACTTC
J: TRBJ2-7
D: NA
V: TRBV28

CDR3: CASSLPDRTDTQYF
DNA: TGTGCCAGCAGTTTACCCGACAGAACAGATACGCAGTATTTT
J: TRBJ2-3
D: NA
V: TRBV28

CDR3: CASRSTAEKLFF
DNA: TGTGCCAGCAGGTCTACCGCTGAAAAACTGTTTTTT
J: TRBJ1-4
D: NA
V: TRBV28

CDR3: CASGPRGEFF
DNA: TGTGCCAGCGGACCTAGGGGGGAGTTCTTC
J: TRBJ2-1
D: NA
V: TRBV27